The sequence of this T cell receptor beta chain was determined in a study of radiotherapy plus CTLA-4 blockade in lung cancer. CDR1 SGHRS and CDR2 YFSETQ come from the germline V gene. The CDR3 runs to 13 residues. The table came from immunoSEQ multiplex PCR; TCRdb's copy has only in-frame clones and leaves some out. This table has 120,000 or so clones, about four fifths appearing once. The sequence was obtained from a human donor with non-small cell lung cancer who had a partial response to radiotherapy plus ipilimumab. The rearrangement uses TRBV5-1 and TRBJ2-5; D not resolved. The J call could be wrong; TRBJ2-7 is a better fit for the DNA end. The sequencing here drew on peripheral blood, taken from a patient treated with radiotherapy plus ipilimumab. CDR3 sequence (DNA): TGCGCCAGCAGCTTGGAAATGAGCTACGAGCAGTACTTC. Protein product: CASSLEMSYEQYF.